This T cell receptor beta chain was identified in a study of blood T cell repertoires in COVID-19. On the study more broadly: Collection of acute and convalescent COVID-19 samples took place in the United States, Italy and Spain. T cells, B-cell-depleted T cells, or PBMCs supplied cDNA or gDNA.

Methods used by the authors: Quantification of nucleated cells was approximated via reference gene primer amplification. Sequencing was performed with immunoSEQ multiplex PCR; in TCRdb, only in-frame clones are kept and a portion is missing. The V and J calls and clone size are taken from that table; D and trimming were inferred from the DNA. This sample carries 200,000 to 300,000 clones, more than 75% of them seen once, and the ten largest clones take roughly 9.8%. Material for sequencing was peripheral blood. The TCR originated in a man between 35 and 55 years old who had recovered from COVID-19.

This CDR3 is CASSRGQLDTQYF. The CDR3 DNA reads TGTGCCAGCAGTAGGGGACAGTTAGATACGCAGTATTTT. This rearrangement joins TRBV27 to TRBJ2-3; 7 bases agree with TRBD1. Germline-derived CDR1 and CDR2 are MNHEY and SMNVEV (reference sequence). Trimming removed 5 bases from V and 5 bases from J; junction bases left unmatched: 4. The CDR3 runs 13 residues.